This TCR beta chain was sequenced during a study of T cell responses to AZD1222 COVID-19 vaccine. This CDR3 region has 15 residues. The trim removed 5 bases at V and 0 bases at J, leaving 6 bases unmatched. The germline CDR1 and CDR2 sequences are SGHVS and FNYEAQ. This clone appeared once. Method: immunoSEQ multiplex PCR; TCRdb's copy keeps in-frame clones and lacks some. The sample carries around 150,000 clones, roughly 86% recorded once. Specimen: peripheral blood, collected on day 0 of AZD1222 vaccination. The TCR sequence derives from an adult in good health. The V and J genes are TRBV7-6 and TRBJ2-5; 7 nucleotides match TRBD2. The CDR3 nucleotides read TGTGCCAGCAGCCCCTGGAGCGGGAACCAAGAGACCCAGTACTTC. This gives the protein CASSPWSGNQETQYF.